What follows describes a single T cell receptor (beta chain). The antigen is not known. The data stem from a study of T cell repertoires in cytomegalovirus infection. TCRdb re-analysed the reads in MiXCR, keeping a single row per CDR3 protein. Among about 340,000 distinct CDR3 sequences, just under 30% were seen once, and the ten largest hold 20%. The CDR3 sequence is 15 residues long. Germline loops: CDR1 WSHSY, CDR2 SAAADI. V was trimmed by 5 bases and J by 2 bases, leaving 12 bases between them. The sequence was collected from a human donor in good health (CMV status not recorded). Some clones in this sample may be carry-over from other donors' samples. The specimen was cultured PBMCs, collected from culture after CMV antigen stimulation. This rearrangement joins TRBV10-2 to TRBJ2-2; D might be TRBD1 or TRBD2, each matching 5 bases. CDR3 coding DNA: TGCGCCAGCAGTCAGACCAGGGACAACACCGGGGAGCTGTTTTTT. Amino acid sequence: CASSQTRDNTGELFF.